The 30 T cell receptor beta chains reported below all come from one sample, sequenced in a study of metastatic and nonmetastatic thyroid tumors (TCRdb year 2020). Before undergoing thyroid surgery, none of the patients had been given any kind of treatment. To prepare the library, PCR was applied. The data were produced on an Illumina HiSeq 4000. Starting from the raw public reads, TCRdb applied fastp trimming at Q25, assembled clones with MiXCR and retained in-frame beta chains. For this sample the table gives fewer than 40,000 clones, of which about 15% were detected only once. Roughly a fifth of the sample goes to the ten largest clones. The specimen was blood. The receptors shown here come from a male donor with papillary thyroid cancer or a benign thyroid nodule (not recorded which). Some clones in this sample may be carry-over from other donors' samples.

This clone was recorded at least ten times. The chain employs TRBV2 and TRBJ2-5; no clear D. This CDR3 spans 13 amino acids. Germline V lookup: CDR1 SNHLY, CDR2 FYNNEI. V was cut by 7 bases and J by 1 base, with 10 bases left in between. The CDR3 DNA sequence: TGTGCCAGCAACCCGAGACTCCAAGAGACCCAGTACTTC. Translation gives CASNPRLQETQYF.

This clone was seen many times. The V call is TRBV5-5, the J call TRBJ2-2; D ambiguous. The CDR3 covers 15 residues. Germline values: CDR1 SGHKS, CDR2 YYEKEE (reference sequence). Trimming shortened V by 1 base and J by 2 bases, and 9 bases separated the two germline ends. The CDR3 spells CASSLQLINTGELFF. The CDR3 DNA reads TGTGCCAGCAGCTTGCAACTCATCAACACCGGGGAGCTGTTTTTT.

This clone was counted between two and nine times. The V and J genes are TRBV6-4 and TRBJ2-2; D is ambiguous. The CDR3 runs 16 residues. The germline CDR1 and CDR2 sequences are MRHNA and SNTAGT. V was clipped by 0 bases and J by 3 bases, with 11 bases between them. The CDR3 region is CASSDSGGSHTGELFF. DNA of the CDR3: TGTGCCAGCAGTGACTCGGGCGGATCTCACACCGGGGAGCTGTTTTTT.

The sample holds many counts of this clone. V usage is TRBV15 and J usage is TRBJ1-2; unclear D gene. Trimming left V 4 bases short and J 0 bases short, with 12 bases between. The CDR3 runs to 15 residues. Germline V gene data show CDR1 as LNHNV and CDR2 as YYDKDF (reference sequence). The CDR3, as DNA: TGTGCCACCAGCACCTACGGTGGAACTAACTATGGCTACACCTTC. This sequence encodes CATSTYGGTNYGYTF.

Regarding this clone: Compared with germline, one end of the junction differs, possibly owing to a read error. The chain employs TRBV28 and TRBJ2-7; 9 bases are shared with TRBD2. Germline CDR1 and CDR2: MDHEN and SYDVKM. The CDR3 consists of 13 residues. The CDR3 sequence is CASKAGGTDDQYF. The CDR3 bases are TGTGCAAGCAAAGCGGGAGGTACCGACGACCAGTACTTC.

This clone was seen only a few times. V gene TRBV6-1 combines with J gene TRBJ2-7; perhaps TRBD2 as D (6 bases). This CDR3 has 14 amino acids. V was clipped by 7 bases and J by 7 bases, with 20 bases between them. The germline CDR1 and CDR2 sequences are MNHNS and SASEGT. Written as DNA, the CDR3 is TGTGCCAGCACCTCAGAGCCTAGCGAGAATGAGCAGTACTTC. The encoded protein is CASTSEPSENEQYF.

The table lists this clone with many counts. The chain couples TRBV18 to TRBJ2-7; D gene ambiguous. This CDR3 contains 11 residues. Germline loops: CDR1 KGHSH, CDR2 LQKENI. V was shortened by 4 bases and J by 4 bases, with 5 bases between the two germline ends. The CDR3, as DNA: TGTGCCAGCTCACAGGAGTACGAGCAGTACTTC. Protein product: CASSQEYEQYF.

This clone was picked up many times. The CDR3 loop is CASSSSVFATGELFF. For the CDR3, the DNA is TGTGCCAGCAGTTCTTCCGTTTTTGCCACCGGGGAGCTGTTTTTT. This chain connects TRBV27 to TRBJ2-2, with D unclear. Germline V gives CDR1 MNHEY, CDR2 SMNVEV (reference sequence). The V and J ends lost 4 bases and 4 bases respectively, with 13 bases between them. This CDR3 has 15 residues.

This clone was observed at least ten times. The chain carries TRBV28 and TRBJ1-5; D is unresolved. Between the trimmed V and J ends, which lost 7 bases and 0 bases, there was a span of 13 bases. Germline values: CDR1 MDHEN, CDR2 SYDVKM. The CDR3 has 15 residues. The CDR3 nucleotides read TGTGCCAGCACTCCTTACCAGGTTAGCAATCAGCCCCAGCATTTT. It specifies CASTPYQVSNQPQHF. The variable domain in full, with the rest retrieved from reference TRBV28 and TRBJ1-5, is DVKVTQSSRYLVKRTGEKVFLECVQDMDHENMFWYRQDPGLGLRLIYFSYDVKMKEKGDIPEGYSVSREKKERFSLILESASTNQTSMYLCASTPYQVSNQPQHFGDGTRLSIL.

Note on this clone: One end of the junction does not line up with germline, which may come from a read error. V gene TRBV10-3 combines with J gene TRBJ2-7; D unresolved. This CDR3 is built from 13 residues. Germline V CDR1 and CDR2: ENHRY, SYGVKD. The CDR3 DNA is TGTGTCATCAGTGAGCCAAGCTCCTACGAACAGTACTTC. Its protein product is CVISEPSSYEQYF.

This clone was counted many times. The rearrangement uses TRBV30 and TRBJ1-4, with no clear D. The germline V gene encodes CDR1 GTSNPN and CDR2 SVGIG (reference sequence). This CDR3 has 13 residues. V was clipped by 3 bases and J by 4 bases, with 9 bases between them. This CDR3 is CAWSLRFNEKLFF. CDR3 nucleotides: TGTGCCTGGAGCCTACGGTTTAATGAAAAACTGTTTTTT.

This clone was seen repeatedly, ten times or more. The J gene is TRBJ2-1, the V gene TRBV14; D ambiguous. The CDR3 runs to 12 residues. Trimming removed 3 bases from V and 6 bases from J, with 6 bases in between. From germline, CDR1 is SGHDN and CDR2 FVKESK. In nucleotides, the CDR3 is TGTGCCAGCAGCCAGTCCGTCAATGAGCAGTTCTTC. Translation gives CASSQSVNEQFF.

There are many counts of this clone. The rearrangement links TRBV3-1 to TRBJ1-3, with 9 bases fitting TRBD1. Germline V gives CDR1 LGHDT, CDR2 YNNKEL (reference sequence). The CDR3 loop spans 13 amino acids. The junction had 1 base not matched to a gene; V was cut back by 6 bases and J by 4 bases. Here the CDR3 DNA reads TGTGCCAGCAGTGGGACAGGGGGAAACACCATATATTTT. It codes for CASSGTGGNTIYF. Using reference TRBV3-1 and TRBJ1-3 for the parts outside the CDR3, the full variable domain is DTAVSQTPKYLVTQMGNDKSIKCEQNLGHDTMYWYKQDSKKFLKIMFSYNNKELIINETVPNRFSPKSPDKAHLNLHINSLELGDSAVYFCASSGTGGNTIYFGEGSWLTVV.

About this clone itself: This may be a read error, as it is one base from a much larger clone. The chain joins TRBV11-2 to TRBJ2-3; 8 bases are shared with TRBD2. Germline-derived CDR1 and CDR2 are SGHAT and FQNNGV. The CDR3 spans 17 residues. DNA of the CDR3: TGTGCCAGCAGCAACGGGGGGGTGGCAGGACCGGGAATATCTCGGCATTTT. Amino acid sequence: CASSNGGVAGPGISRHF.

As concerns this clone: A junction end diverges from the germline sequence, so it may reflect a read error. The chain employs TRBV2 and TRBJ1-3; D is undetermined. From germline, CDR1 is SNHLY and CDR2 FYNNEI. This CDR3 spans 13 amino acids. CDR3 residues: CASSFDWGNTKYF. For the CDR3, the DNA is TGTGCCAGCAGTTTCGACTGGGGAAACACCAAATATTTT.

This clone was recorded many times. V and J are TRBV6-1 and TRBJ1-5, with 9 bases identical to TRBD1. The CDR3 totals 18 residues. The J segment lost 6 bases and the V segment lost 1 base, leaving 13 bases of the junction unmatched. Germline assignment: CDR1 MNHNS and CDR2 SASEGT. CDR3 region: CASSEEFPGQGIGQPQHF. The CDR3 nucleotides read TGTGCCAGCAGTGAAGAATTCCCGGGACAGGGCATTGGTCAGCCCCAGCATTTT.

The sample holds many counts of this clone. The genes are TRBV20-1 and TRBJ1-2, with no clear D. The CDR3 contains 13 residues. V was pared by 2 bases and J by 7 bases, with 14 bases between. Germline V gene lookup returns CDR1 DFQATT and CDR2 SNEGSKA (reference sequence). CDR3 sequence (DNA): TGCAGTGCTAGACATCCTGGAGTGTCTGGCTACACCTTC. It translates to CSARHPGVSGYTF.

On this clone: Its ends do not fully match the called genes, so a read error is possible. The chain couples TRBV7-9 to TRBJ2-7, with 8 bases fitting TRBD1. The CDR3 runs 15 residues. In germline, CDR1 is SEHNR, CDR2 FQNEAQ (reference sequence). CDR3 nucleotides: TGTGCCATCAGCTTAACGTGGGCAGGGGGCCAAGGGCAGTACTTC. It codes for CAISLTWAGGQGQYF.

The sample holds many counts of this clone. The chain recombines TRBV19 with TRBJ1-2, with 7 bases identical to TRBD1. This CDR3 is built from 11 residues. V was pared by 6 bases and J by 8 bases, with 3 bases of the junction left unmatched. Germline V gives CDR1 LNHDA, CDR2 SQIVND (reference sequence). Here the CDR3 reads CASSQGEGYTF. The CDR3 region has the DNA TGTGCCAGTAGCCAGGGGGAGGGCTACACCTTC.

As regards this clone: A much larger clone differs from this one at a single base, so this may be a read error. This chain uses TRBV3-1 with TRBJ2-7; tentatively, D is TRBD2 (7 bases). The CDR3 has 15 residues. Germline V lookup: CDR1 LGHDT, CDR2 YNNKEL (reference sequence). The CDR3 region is CTSIAEGGARYEQYF. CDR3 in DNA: TGTACCAGCATCGCCGAAGGGGGGGCCCGGTACGAGCAGTACTTC.

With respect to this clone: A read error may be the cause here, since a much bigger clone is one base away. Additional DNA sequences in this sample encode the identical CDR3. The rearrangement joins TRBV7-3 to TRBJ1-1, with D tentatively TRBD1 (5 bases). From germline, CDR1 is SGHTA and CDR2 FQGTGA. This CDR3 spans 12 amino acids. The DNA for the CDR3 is TGTGCCAGCAGCTTAACGGGGGGTGAAGCCTTCTTT. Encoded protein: CASSLTGGEAFF.

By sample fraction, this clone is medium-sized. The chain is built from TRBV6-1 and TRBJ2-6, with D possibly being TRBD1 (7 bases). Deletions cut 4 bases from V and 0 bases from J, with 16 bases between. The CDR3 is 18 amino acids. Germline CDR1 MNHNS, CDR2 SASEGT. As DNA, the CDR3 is TGTGCCAGCAGTGCCCTGACAGGGACTCTCTCTGGGGCCAACGTCCTGACTTTC. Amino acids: CASSALTGTLSGANVLTF.

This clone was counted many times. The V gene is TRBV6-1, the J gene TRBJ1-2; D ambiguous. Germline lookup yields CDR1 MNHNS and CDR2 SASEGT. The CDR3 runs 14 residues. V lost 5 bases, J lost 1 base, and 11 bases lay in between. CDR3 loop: CASSSRENNYGYTF. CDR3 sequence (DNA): TGTGCCAGCAGTTCACGGGAGAATAACTATGGCTACACCTTC.

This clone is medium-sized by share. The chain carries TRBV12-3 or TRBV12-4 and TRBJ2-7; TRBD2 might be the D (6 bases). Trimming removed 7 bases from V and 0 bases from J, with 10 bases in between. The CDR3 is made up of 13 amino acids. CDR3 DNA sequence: TGTGCCAGCACCCGGGACTCCTCCTACGAGCAGTACTTC. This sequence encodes CASTRDSSYEQYF.

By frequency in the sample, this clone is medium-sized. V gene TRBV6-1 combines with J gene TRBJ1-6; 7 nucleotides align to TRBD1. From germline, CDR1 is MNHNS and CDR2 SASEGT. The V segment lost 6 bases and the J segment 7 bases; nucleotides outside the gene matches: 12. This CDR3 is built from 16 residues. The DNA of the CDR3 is TGTGCCAGCAGCCGGTCCGTTACAGGGGAAAATTCACCCCTCCACTTT. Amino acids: CASSRSVTGENSPLHF.

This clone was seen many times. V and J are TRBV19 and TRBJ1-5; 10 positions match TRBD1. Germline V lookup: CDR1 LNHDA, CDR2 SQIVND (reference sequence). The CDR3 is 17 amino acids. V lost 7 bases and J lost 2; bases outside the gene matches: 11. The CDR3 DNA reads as TGTGCCAGTACCACGGGACAGGGGTTTAATCGCAATCAGCCCCAGCATTTT. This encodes CASTTGQGFNRNQPQHF.

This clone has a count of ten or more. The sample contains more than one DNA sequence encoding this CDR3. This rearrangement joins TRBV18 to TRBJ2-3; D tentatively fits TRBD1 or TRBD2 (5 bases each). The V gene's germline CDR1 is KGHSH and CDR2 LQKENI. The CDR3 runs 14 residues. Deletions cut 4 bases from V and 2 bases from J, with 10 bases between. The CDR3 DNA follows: TGTGCCAGCTCACGTGGGGGTTACACAGATACGCAGTATTTT. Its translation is CASSRGGYTDTQYF.

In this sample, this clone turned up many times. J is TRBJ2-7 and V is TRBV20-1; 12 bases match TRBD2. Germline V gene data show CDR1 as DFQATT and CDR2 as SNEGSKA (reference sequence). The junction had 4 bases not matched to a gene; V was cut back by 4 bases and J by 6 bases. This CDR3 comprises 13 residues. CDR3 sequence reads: CSAMTSGSSEQYF. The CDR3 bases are TGCAGTGCTATGACTAGCGGGAGTTCCGAGCAGTACTTC.

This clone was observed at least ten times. The CDR3 nucleotides are TGTGCCAGCAGTTTAGATGGTGTTAGCACAGATACGCAGTATTTT. Translation gives CASSLDGVSTDTQYF. V and J are TRBV12-3 or TRBV12-4 and TRBJ2-3; no definite D call. V was trimmed by 1 base and J by 0 bases, leaving 8 bases between them. The CDR3 has 15 amino acids.

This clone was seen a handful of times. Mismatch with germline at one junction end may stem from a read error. CDR3 DNA sequence: TGTACCAGCAGTCCCGGACAGGGGTCATCCTACGAGCAGTACTTC. Translating it yields CTSSPGQGSSYEQYF. This sequence joins TRBV2 and TRBJ2-7; 9 nucleotides line up with TRBD1. CDR3 length equals 15 residues. The germline V gene has CDR1 SNHLY and CDR2 FYNNEI.